This T cell receptor beta chain was found in a study of metastatic and nonmetastatic thyroid tumors. Study-wide background: Samples came from malignant and benign thyroid patients, and repertoires were compared across blood and tumor or nodule tissue.

Authors' analysis steps: A classifier of distant metastasis in papillary thyroid cancer was built from CDR3 differences (across clinicopathological groups). TCRdb reanalyzed the PCR reads via MiXCR. The V and J calls here are based on TCRdb, not the publication. The sample holds tens of thousands of clones; 20% to 25% are singletons and the top ten take 13% to 15%. Before thyroid surgery, none of the patients had received any treatment. The sample holds many counts of this clone. What was sequenced was tumor tissue. The TCR sequence derives from a female donor with papillary thyroid cancer or a benign thyroid nodule (not recorded which). Some clones in this sample may be carry-over from other donors' samples.

The CDR3 is CATSRGPDSNYGYTF. The CDR3 nucleotides read TGTGCCACTTCCCGGGGCCCCGACTCTAACTATGGCTACACCTTC. The chain is built from TRBV6-1 and TRBJ1-2; possibly TRBD1 for D (5 bases). The CDR3 totals 15 residues. Germline lookup yields CDR1 MNHNS and CDR2 SASEGT. V was cut by 10 bases and J by 0 bases, with 18 bases left in between.